The present T cell receptor (beta chain) was sequenced within a study of cytomegalovirus exposure and HLA in healthy donors. The ends were cut back, 5 bases at V and 5 bases at J, with 12 bases in the middle. The CDR3 is 13 residues long. Germline CDR1 SGHAT, CDR2 FQDESV (reference sequence). At the time of sampling, donors were nominally healthy, though unrecorded immune exposures were likely. The primer mix had 60 Vbeta and 13 Jbeta primers. The assay was immunoSEQ multiplex PCR, and TCRdb's table has in-frame clones only and misses some. Among about 130,000 clones, around three quarters were seen once, and the ten largest hold 6.5%.

The TCR comes from a man in his forties or fifties in good health and CMV-seropositive. The chain is built from TRBV11-1 and TRBJ2-5, with D perhaps TRBD2 (6 bases). The sequenced material came from PBMCs. CDR3 DNA: TGTGCCAGCAGCCGGGACCGGGGGGAGACCCAGTACTTC. Its protein is CASSRDRGETQYF.